A single sample gave rise to the 18 T cell receptor beta chains below, sequenced in a study of OX40 agonist ivuxolimab in advanced cancers. Here immunoSEQ multiplex PCR was the method, and the copy in TCRdb shows in-frame clones only, minus some. The data show 44,000 or so clones, with approximately 91% seen just once and under 20% held by the top ten. Sequencing was performed on CD4+ or CD8+ T cells sorted from blood, taken in a trial of the OX40 agonist ivuxolimab. Source of these receptors: an adult with an advanced solid tumor such as melanoma, head and neck, liver or kidney cancer.

The V and J genes are TRBV2 and TRBJ2-3; maybe TRBD1 (6 bases). CDR3 length equals 13 residues. V shed 8 bases and J shed 4 bases, with 13 bases lying between them. Per the germline V gene, CDR1 is SNHLY and CDR2 is FYNNEI. This chain's CDR3 is CASLGAGPDTQYF. The CDR3 DNA sequence: TGTGCCAGCCTGGGGGCAGGGCCAGATACGCAGTATTTT.

V usage is TRBV7-9 and J usage is TRBJ2-3; D gene unclear. Germline CDR1 reads SEHNR; CDR2 reads FQNEAQ (reference sequence). The CDR3 consists of 15 residues. Trimming stripped 3 bases from V and 1 base from J, with 11 bases between. The CDR3 reads CASSFESAGTDTQYF. The CDR3 nucleotides read TGTGCCAGCAGCTTTGAGAGCGCTGGCACAGATACGCAGTATTTT.

About this clone: Since a much larger clone is just one base distant, this may be a read error. The sample holds other DNA sequences that translate to the same CDR3. The V call is TRBV5-6, the J call TRBJ2-7; D is possibly TRBD2 (7 bases). The V gene's germline CDR1 is SGHDT and CDR2 YYEEEE. This CDR3 comprises 15 residues. The CDR3 sequence: CASRLGLAGAGEQYF. For the CDR3, the DNA is TGTGCCAGCCGCTTGGGCCTCGCGGGGGCGGGGGAGCAGTACTTC.

The chain links TRBV27 to TRBJ2-5; D perhaps matches TRBD1 (5 bases). CDR1 MNHEY and CDR2 SMNVEV come from the germline V gene (reference sequence). CDR3 size: 14 residues. V lost 5 bases, J lost 5 bases, and 15 bases lay in between. The CDR3, as DNA: TGTGCCAGCAGTCTCCAGGGTCAATCCGAGACCCAGTACTTC. Its protein is CASSLQGQSETQYF.

This chain uses TRBV27 with TRBJ2-7, with a weak D call TRBD1 (5 bases). This CDR3 comprises 14 residues. Trimming cost V 2 bases and J 1 base, with 9 bases left between them. From germline, CDR1 is MNHEY and CDR2 SMNVEV (reference sequence). The DNA for the CDR3 is TGTGCCAGCAGTTTAGTCCAGGGATCCTACGAGCAGTACTTC. Residues: CASSLVQGSYEQYF.

The genes are TRBV19 and TRBJ2-1; tentatively, D is TRBD2 (5 bases). V lost 4 bases and J 6 bases, leaving 10 bases between the germline ends. The CDR3 is made up of 13 amino acids. Germline V gene data show CDR1 as LNHDA and CDR2 as SQIVND (reference sequence). CDR3 protein: CASSTGGFNEQFF. The CDR3 DNA reads TGTGCCAGTAGTACCGGAGGCTTCAATGAGCAGTTCTTC.

The V gene is TRBV7-9, the J gene TRBJ1-6; 8 bases match TRBD1. Germline loops: CDR1 SEHNR, CDR2 FQNEAQ (reference sequence). This CDR3 has 15 residues. Losses at the gene ends were 5 bases for V and 6 bases for J; bases not matched to a gene: 6. This CDR3 reads CASSPTGGVNSPLHF. The CDR3 coding sequence is TGTGCCAGCAGCCCCACAGGGGGAGTTAATTCACCCCTCCACTTT. Based on the CDR3 plus reference TRBV7-9 and TRBJ1-6, the full variable domain is DTGVSQNPRHKITKRGQNVTFRCDPISEHNRLYWYRQTLGQGPEFLTYFQNEAQLEKSRLLSDRFSAERPKGSFSTLEIQRTEQGDSAMYLCASSPTGGVNSPLHFGNGTRLTVT.

The gene calls are TRBV29-1 and TRBJ2-7, with 7 bases matching TRBD2. Germline V CDR1 and CDR2: SQVTM, ANQGSEA. The CDR3 is 14 residues long. V lost 6 bases to trimming and J lost 0 bases; unmatched junction nucleotides: 8. In DNA, the CDR3 is TGCAGCGTGGACGTCGGGACTACCTCCTACGAGCAGTACTTC. Translation gives CSVDVGTTSYEQYF.

The chain has TRBV5-4 and TRBJ2-3, with 10 bases that match TRBD2. There are 15 residues in the CDR3. Germline V lookup: CDR1 SGHNT, CDR2 YYREEE (reference sequence). V trimming: 5 bases; J trimming: 4 bases; junction bases outside the gene matches: 7. CDR3 in amino acids: CASSQAGGPSDTQYF. CDR3 DNA: TGTGCCAGCAGTCAAGCGGGGGGGCCCTCAGATACGCAGTATTTT. Looking up the rest from reference TRBV5-4 and TRBJ2-3 gives the full variable domain: ETGVTQSPTHLIKTRGQQVTLRCSSQSGHNTVSWYQQALGQGPQFIFQYYREEENGRGNFPPRFSGLQFPNYSSELNVNALELDDSALYLCASSQAGGPSDTQYFGPGTRLTVL.

This clone showed up just once. The chain couples TRBV11-2 to TRBJ2-1, with 8 nucleotides matching TRBD2. V shed 1 base, J shed 4 bases, and the junction held 0 bases outside the gene matches. This CDR3 contains 14 residues. The germline CDR1 and CDR2 sequences are SGHAT and FQNNGV. CDR3 nucleotide sequence: TGTGCCAGCAGCTTAGGCGGGGGGTACAATGAGCAGTTCTTC. Amino acid sequence: CASSLGGGYNEQFF.

The V gene is TRBV21-1, the J gene TRBJ1-3; TRBD1, the D gene given by the table, was not confirmed from the DNA. TRBV21-1 is a pseudogene segment. This CDR3 contains 15 residues. The CDR3 DNA is TGTGCCAGCAGCAAACGACAGGGGGATGGAAACACCATATATTTT. It specifies CASSKRQGDGNTIYF.

This clone was detected once. The CDR3 reads CASSLGSGLPRTGELFF. In DNA form, the CDR3 reads TGTGCCAGCAGCTTAGGCTCAGGGCTCCCTAGGACCGGGGAGCTGTTTTTT. The rearrangement uses TRBV13 and TRBJ2-2, with TRBD1 as a possible D gene (5 bases). The V end was cut by 0 bases, the J end by 5 bases, with 16 bases between. Germline CDR1 is PRHDT and CDR2 is FYEKMQ (reference sequence). The CDR3 runs 17 residues.

V usage is TRBV7-3 and J usage is TRBJ1-1, with TRBD1 matching over 9 bases. This CDR3 is built from 12 residues. V trimming: 5 bases; J trimming: 11 bases; junction bases outside the gene matches: 6. Germline-derived CDR1 and CDR2 are SGHTA and FQGTGA. This CDR3 reads CASSETGGMAFF. CDR3 DNA: TGTGCCAGCAGCGAGACAGGGGGAATGGCTTTCTTT.

The J gene is TRBJ2-7, the V gene TRBV9, with 7 positions matching TRBD1. In germline, CDR1 is SGDLS, CDR2 YYNGEE. The V gene end was trimmed by 0 bases and the J gene end by 2 bases; junction bases not matched to a gene: 5. The CDR3 loop spans 15 amino acids. In nucleotides, the CDR3 is TGTGCCAGCAGCGTAGGGGTGGACAGGACCTACGAGCAGTACTTC. Translating it yields CASSVGVDRTYEQYF.

The chain carries TRBV5-6 and TRBJ1-4, with 7 positions matching TRBD1. The V gene's germline CDR1 is SGHDT and CDR2 YYEEEE. V shed 0 bases and J 5 bases; nucleotides not matched to a gene: 7. There are 16 residues in the CDR3. The CDR3 spells CASSLGGDRLNEKLFF. CDR3 coding DNA: TGTGCCAGCAGCTTGGGAGGGGACAGACTCAATGAAAAACTGTTTTTT.

The genes are TRBV28 and TRBJ2-5; D might be TRBD1 (5 bases). V was cut by 1 base and J by 10 bases, with 16 bases left in between. CDR1 is MDHEN, CDR2 SYDVKM, per germline. This CDR3 has 14 amino acids. This CDR3 reads CASSLSTESMGQYF. CDR3 DNA: TGTGCCAGCAGTTTATCGACAGAGAGTATGGGCCAGTACTTC.

The V call is TRBV4-2, the J call TRBJ2-1; D is undetermined. CDR1 LGHNA and CDR2 YNFKEQ come from the germline V gene. V lost 3 bases, J lost 9 bases, and 9 bases lay in between. The CDR3 runs 12 residues. The CDR3 DNA reads TGTGCCAGCAGCCACTCCTCGGGTGAGCAGTTCTTC. It translates to CASSHSSGEQFF.

The V gene is TRBV10-1, the J gene TRBJ2-1; D gene uncertain. Trimming shortened V by 11 bases and J by 10 bases, and 21 bases separated the two germline ends. Per the germline V gene, CDR1 is WNHNN and CDR2 is SYGVQD (reference sequence). The CDR3 is made up of 13 amino acids. The CDR3 is CASPDDPAQEQFF. DNA for the CDR3: TGCGCCTCTCCGGACGACCCCGCTCAGGAGCAGTTCTTC.